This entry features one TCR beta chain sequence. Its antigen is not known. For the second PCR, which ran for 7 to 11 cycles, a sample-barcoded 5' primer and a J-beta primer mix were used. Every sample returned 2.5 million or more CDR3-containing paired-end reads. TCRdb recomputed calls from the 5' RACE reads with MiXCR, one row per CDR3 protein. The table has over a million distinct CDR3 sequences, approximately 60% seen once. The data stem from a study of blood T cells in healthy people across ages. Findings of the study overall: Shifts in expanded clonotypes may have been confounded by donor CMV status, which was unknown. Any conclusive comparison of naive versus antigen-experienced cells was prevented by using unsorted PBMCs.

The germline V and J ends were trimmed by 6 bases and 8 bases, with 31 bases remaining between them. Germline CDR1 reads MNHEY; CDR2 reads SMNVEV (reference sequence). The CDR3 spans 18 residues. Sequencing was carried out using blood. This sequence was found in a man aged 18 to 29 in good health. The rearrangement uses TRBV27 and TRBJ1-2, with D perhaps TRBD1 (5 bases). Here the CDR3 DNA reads TGTGCCAGCAGCCCCACCCCAGGGTTTACGGTTGGCATTGGGGGCTACACCTTC. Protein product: CASSPTPGFTVGIGGYTF.